This entry lists 9 T cell receptor beta chains sequenced from one sample in a study of post-analysis software for immune sequencing data (dated by TCRdb to about 2015). Libraries came from PCR. TCRdb records Illumina HiSeq 2500 as the sequencer. To reduce PCR and sequencing biases, unique molecular identifiers were incorporated into the TCR beta cDNA libraries. TCRdb cleaned the public reads at Q25 with fastp, built clones with MiXCR and kept in-frame beta chains. Every entry covers one CDR3 protein and lists the most common genes and DNA from its rows. Within this sample are about 800,000 distinct CDR3 sequences, with 25% to 30% of them counted one time only. The ten largest clones capture around 0.56% of the sample. The antigens these receptors bind are not known. Here is what the overall study found, with its caveats: Four to six TRBV segments, including TRBV5-6, TRBV5-1 and TRBV20-1, were significantly more frequent in patients than controls.

The specimen was blood. The receptors originated from a girl between 5 and 17 years old with multiple sclerosis.

V usage is TRBV28 and J usage is TRBJ2-1; weak D call: TRBD1 (6 bases). V shed 2 bases and J shed 8 bases, with 10 bases lying between them. The CDR3 sequence is 13 residues long. CDR1 and CDR2 from the germline V gene are MDHEN and SYDVKM. As DNA, the CDR3 is TGTGCCAGCAGTTTAGTCGAGGGGGATGAGCAGTTCTTC. It is translated as CASSLVEGDEQFF.

This clonotype was seen only a few times. The V gene is TRBV5-1, the J gene TRBJ2-1; D gene uncertain. In germline, CDR1 is SGHRS, CDR2 YFSETQ. The CDR3 covers 16 residues. Trimming cost V 0 bases and J 6 bases, with 16 bases left between them. This CDR3 is CASSLAWSATGNEQFF. For the CDR3, the DNA is TGCGCCAGCAGCTTGGCCTGGTCAGCGACTGGCAATGAGCAGTTCTTC. Full variable domain (outside the CDR3, taken from reference TRBV5-1 and TRBJ2-1): KAGVTQTPRYLIKTRGQQVTLSCSPISGHRSVSWYQQTPGQGLQFLFEYFSETQRNKGNFPGRFSGRQFSNSRSEMNVSTLELGDSALYLCASSLAWSATGNEQFFGPGTRLTVL.

This clonotype was detected ten times or more. The V gene is TRBV18, the J gene TRBJ1-4, with D possibly matching TRBD1 (5 bases). The CDR3 is 12 residues long. The V gene's germline CDR1 is KGHSH and CDR2 LQKENI. V was shortened by 5 bases and J by 8 bases, with 9 bases between the two germline ends. CDR3 sequence: CASSTGREKLFF. The CDR3 nucleotides are TGTGCCAGCTCAACAGGTCGGGAAAAACTGTTTTTT.

This sequence joins TRBV5-1 and TRBJ2-5; the match to TRBD2 covers 14 bases. The germline CDR1 and CDR2 sequences are SGHRS and YFSETQ. J gave up 5 bases and V 4 bases, and 7 bases lay outside the gene matches. The CDR3 sequence is 16 residues long. The CDR3, as DNA: TGCGCCAGCAGCCGGGGACTAGCGGGAGTGGCGGAGACCCAGTACTTC. Its translation is CASSRGLAGVAETQYF.

This clonotype has more than one count but fewer than ten. This rearrangement joins TRBV20-1 to TRBJ2-5; 12 nucleotides match TRBD2. Germline V gene sequence: CDR1 DFQATT, CDR2 SNEGSKA (reference sequence). The V gene end was trimmed by 4 bases and the J gene end by 4 bases; junction bases not matched to a gene: 10. This CDR3 is built from 16 residues. The CDR3 coding sequence is TGCAGTGCTACCCCCGGACTAGCGGGAATTGGAGAGACCCAGTACTTC. It encodes CSATPGLAGIGETQYF.

The chain uses TRBV11-2 and TRBJ2-7; D gene ambiguous. Trimming left V 1 base short and J 5 bases short, with 15 bases between. Germline V gives CDR1 SGHAT, CDR2 FQNNGV. CDR3 size: 15 residues. CDR3 region: CASSLASGLVHEQYF. The CDR3 DNA follows: TGTGCCAGCAGCTTAGCGTCCGGTTTGGTCCACGAGCAGTACTTC.

A few counts support this clonotype. This rearrangement joins TRBV7-8 to TRBJ2-7, with 7 bases aligning to TRBD1. CDR1 SGHVS and CDR2 FQNEAQ come from the germline V gene. The CDR3 covers 14 residues. J lost 4 bases, V lost 4 bases, and 7 bases had no gene match. The DNA of the CDR3 is TGTGCCAGCAGCTGGCTGGGACAGACTTACGAGCAGTACTTC. Its translation: CASSWLGQTYEQYF.

The chain recombines TRBV9 with TRBJ2-1; 11 bases are a match to TRBD2. J lost 0 bases, V lost 6 bases, and 5 bases had no gene match. This CDR3 has 16 residues. The germline V gene has CDR1 SGDLS and CDR2 YYNGEE. CDR3 sequence reads: CASNGLAGSSYNEQFF. In nucleotides, the CDR3 is TGTGCCAGCAACGGACTAGCGGGTTCCTCCTACAATGAGCAGTTCTTC.

This clonotype was seen only a few times. The chain has TRBV10-2 and TRBJ2-5, with no clear D. Trimming cost V 2 bases and J 5 bases, with 15 bases left between them. CDR1 and CDR2 (germline): WSHSY, SAAADI. There are 15 residues in the CDR3. CDR3 in amino acids: CASSETTAPRETQYF. CDR3 in DNA: TGCGCCAGCAGTGAGACCACAGCGCCCCGGGAGACCCAGTACTTC.